This TCR beta chain was recorded in a study of T-cell reconstitution after alpha-beta-depleted transplantation in children. V lost 0 bases to trimming and J lost 3 bases; unmatched junction nucleotides: 7. Germline V gene lookup returns CDR1 DFQATT and CDR2 SNEGSKA (reference sequence). The CDR3 is 16 residues long. The sample holds many counts of this clonotype. Its antigen is still unknown. Preparation of the TCRbeta library used unique molecular identifiers. TCRdb called the PCR reads again in MiXCR, with one record for every CDR3 protein. The table shows about 280,000 distinct CDR3 sequences, with 11% occurring only once. Study-wide findings and caveats: Reportedly, alpha-beta T cells present about two months post-transplant originated from several hundred expanded clones of graft origin. Surviving recipient T cells and thymic progenitors underlay high day-60 TCRbeta diversity in some patients.

The receptor's source is a male patient aged 2 to 10 who had a stem cell transplant for chronic granulomatous disease, so the T cells may come from the graft donor. The sequencing used peripheral blood, collected 180 days after TCRalphabeta/CD19-depleted stem cell transplant. The gene calls are TRBV20-1 and TRBJ2-2, with 7 bases that match TRBD2. CDR3 DNA: TGCAGTGCTAGAGATCTCGGGGAGGGCGACACCGGGGAGCTGTTTTTT. Translated: CSARDLGEGDTGELFF.